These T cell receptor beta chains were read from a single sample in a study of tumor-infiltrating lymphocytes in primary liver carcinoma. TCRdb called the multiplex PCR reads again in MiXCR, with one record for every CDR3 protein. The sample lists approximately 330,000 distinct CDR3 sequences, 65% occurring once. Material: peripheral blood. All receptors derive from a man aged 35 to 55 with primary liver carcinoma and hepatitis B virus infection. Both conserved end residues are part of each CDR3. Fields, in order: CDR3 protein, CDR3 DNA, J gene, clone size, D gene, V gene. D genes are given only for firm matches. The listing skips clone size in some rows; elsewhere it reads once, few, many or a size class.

CDR3: CASSFLPGMKTGAFF
DNA: TGTGCCAGCAGTTTTCTCCCAGGGATGAAAACTGGAGCTTTCTTT
J: TRBJ1-1
size: .
D: .
V: TRBV12-3/TRBV12-4

CDR3: CAINRDSSYEQYF
DNA: TGTGCCATCAACCGGGACTCCTCCTACGAGCAGTACTTC
J: TRBJ2-7
size: once
D: .
V: TRBV6-1

CDR3: CASSELVNTDTQYF
DNA: TGCGCCAGCAGTGAGCTGGTCAACACAGATACGCAGTATTTT
J: TRBJ2-3
size: many
D: .
V: TRBV10-1

CDR3: CASSFTEGYEQCF
DNA: TGTGCCAGTAGCTTCACGGAGGGGTACGAGCAGTGCTTC
J: TRBJ2-7
size: .
D: .
V: TRBV11-2

CDR3: CASSYGQGRGNEQFF
DNA: TGTGCCAGCAGCTACGGACAGGGGAGGGGCAATGAGCAGTTCTTC
J: TRBJ2-1
size: .
D: TRBD1
V: TRBV11-3

CDR3: CASSALSGANVVTF
DNA: TGTGCCAGCAGCGCCCTATCAGGGGCCAACGTCGTGACTTTC
J: TRBJ2-6
size: once
D: .
V: TRBV11-2

CDR3: CASRGQGDDQPQHF
DNA: TGTGCCAGCAGGGGACAGGGTGATGATCAGCCCCAGCATTTT
J: TRBJ1-5
size: many
D: TRBD1
V: TRBV7-9

CDR3: CADSWASGGNYEQYF
DNA: TGTGCCGACAGCTGGGCTAGCGGGGGAAACTACGAGCAGTACTTC
J: TRBJ2-7
size: .
D: TRBD2
V: TRBV11-2

CDR3: CASSSTGFLGEQYF
DNA: TGTGCCAGCAGCTCGACGGGATTTTTGGGGGAGCAGTACTTC
J: TRBJ2-7
size: few
D: .
V: TRBV7-9

CDR3: CVSSPPGGTDNEQFF
DNA: TGTGTCAGCAGCCCCCCGGGAGGGACGGACAATGAGCAGTTCTTC
J: TRBJ2-1
size: .
D: TRBD2
V: TRBV4-2

CDR3: CASSYGGAGNQPQHF
DNA: TGTGCCAGCAGTTACGGGGGGGCTGGCAATCAGCCCCAGCATTTT
J: TRBJ1-5
size: few
D: .
V: TRBV6-2/TRBV6-3

CDR3: CASSYRSRGAGELFF
DNA: TGTGCCAGCAGTTACAGGTCGCGCGGCGCCGGGGAGTTGTTTTTT
J: TRBJ2-2
size: .
D: .
V: TRBV6-5

CDR3: CASSQDFTSFSYNEQFF
DNA: TGTGCCAGCAGCCAAGACTTTACTAGTTTTTCCTACAATGAGCAGTTCTTC
J: TRBJ2-1
size: many
D: .
V: TRBV4-2

CDR3: CASGGIAYTDTQYF
DNA: TGTGCCAGTGGGGGCATTGCGTACACAGATACGCAGTATTTT
J: TRBJ2-3
size: many
D: .
V: TRBV6-5

CDR3: CASSLGGTGTFGELFF
DNA: TGTGCCAGCAGCTTAGGTGGTACAGGGACTTTCGGGGAGCTGTTTTTT
J: TRBJ2-2
size: .
D: .
V: TRBV11-2

CDR3: CASSTGTGAAYEQYF
DNA: TGCGCCAGCAGTACCGGGACAGGGGCCGCCTACGAGCAGTACTTC
J: TRBJ2-7
size: few
D: TRBD1
V: TRBV10-1

CDR3: CAGSPAGLELNNEQFF
DNA: TGCGCCGGCAGCCCTGCGGGACTAGAGCTGAACAATGAGCAGTTCTTC
J: TRBJ2-1
size: .
D: TRBD2
V: TRBV4-3

CDR3: CASSQVGFADPQPQHF
DNA: TGCGCCAGCAGCCAAGTGGGGTTCGCCGATCCTCAGCCCCAGCATTTT
J: TRBJ1-5
size: few
D: .
V: TRBV4-1

CDR3: CASSQELAEGELFF
DNA: TGCGCCAGCAGCCAAGAATTAGCGGAGGGGGAGCTGTTTTTT
J: TRBJ2-2
size: .
D: .
V: TRBV4-1

CDR3: CASSTLAGGPNEQFF
DNA: TGTGCCAGCAGTACGCTAGCGGGAGGGCCTAATGAGCAGTTCTTC
J: TRBJ2-1
size: many
D: TRBD2
V: TRBV6-4

CDR3: CASRQDRRSSYNEQFF
DNA: TGCGCCAGCAGGCAAGATAGACGGAGTTCCTACAATGAGCAGTTCTTC
J: TRBJ2-1
size: .
D: .
V: TRBV4-3